The 5 T cell receptor beta chains reported below all come from one sample, sequenced in a study of shared clonotypes between healthy human individuals. Naive-designated CD8 cells lacked CD45RO, were positively enriched for CCR7, and omitted terminally differentiated effector memory CD45RA+ cells. The data were produced by immunoSEQ multiplex PCR, yet TCRdb's version contains in-frame clones alone and is incomplete. The repertoire includes about 2.2 million clones, 93% of them detected once, and around 1.7% sits in the top ten. The sample consisted of naive CD8+ T cells from PBMCs. These receptors came from a man aged 18 to 29 in good health. Some clones in this sample may be carry-over from other donors' samples.

The DNA of the CDR3 is TGTGCCAGCAGCTTGGGGGGGGCAGGAGATACGCAGTATTTT. It translates to CASSLGGAGDTQYF. V is TRBV11-2 and J is TRBJ2-3, with D possibly matching TRBD2 (7 bases). V was shortened by 3 bases and J by 5 bases, with 12 bases between the two germline ends. Germline assignment: CDR1 SGHAT and CDR2 FQNNGV. The CDR3 is 14 amino acids.

The V gene is TRBV5-5, the J gene TRBJ1-2; 8 positions agree with TRBD1. The CDR3 sequence is 15 residues long. Germline V gene data show CDR1 as SGHKS and CDR2 as YYEKEE (reference sequence). The V gene end was trimmed by 3 bases and the J gene end by 0 bases; junction bases not matched to a gene: 4. CDR3 DNA sequence: TGTGCCAGCAGCTCTACGGGACAGGCTAACTATGGCTACACCTTC. Encoded protein: CASSSTGQANYGYTF.

V usage is TRBV11-2 and J usage is TRBJ2-1, with TRBD1 as a possible D gene (6 bases). CDR1 is SGHAT and CDR2 is FQNNGV in the germline V gene. V lost 5 bases and J lost 1, with 15 bases in between. This CDR3 is 16 amino acids long. CDR3 in DNA: TGTGCCAGCAGCCAGGGACACCCGGGGTCCTACAATGAGCAGTTCTTC. Translated, it gives CASSQGHPGSYNEQFF.

This clone was seen once. V gene TRBV27 combines with J gene TRBJ1-2; a weak D match, TRBD1 (5 bases). Germline V gene data show CDR1 as MNHEY and CDR2 as SMNVEV (reference sequence). This CDR3 has 15 amino acids. Trimming stripped 2 bases from V and 8 bases from J, with 18 bases between. The CDR3, as DNA: TGTGCCAGCAGTTTACTCCCGGGGGGAGCTCGGGGCTACACCTTC. Residues: CASSLLPGGARGYTF.

This chain joins TRBV2 and TRBJ2-2, with D possibly being TRBD1 or TRBD2 (6 bases each). This CDR3 is built from 14 residues. From germline, CDR1 is SNHLY and CDR2 FYNNEI. With 7 bases removed from V and 5 bases from J, the gap between germline ends came to 14 bases. The CDR3 sequence: CASIEGGETGELFF. DNA for the CDR3: TGTGCCAGCATTGAGGGGGGAGAGACCGGGGAGCTGTTTTTT.